This is a list of T cell receptor beta chains from one sample in a study of lymphopenia after photon versus proton radiotherapy. The protocol was immunoSEQ multiplex PCR, while the TCRdb copy is restricted to in-frame clones and leaves out a portion. The data contain approximately 160,000 clones, 75% to 90% of them singletons. The sample consisted of peripheral blood, taken from a patient treated with photon-based radiotherapy. The receptors were gathered from a man between 50 and 59 years old with gastric cancer. CDR3s include the opening cysteine and the closing phenylalanine or tryptophan. The D gene is left open where the match is weak. Clone sizes are given selectively: once, few, many, or a class where the clone is expanded.

abundance: -; j_gene: TRBJ1-2; d_gene: TRBD1; v_gene: TRBV6-5; CDR3aa: CASSYLDRTSYGYTF; CDR3nt: TGTGCCAGCAGTTACCTGGACAGGACTTCCTATGGCTACACCTTC
abundance: -; j_gene: TRBJ1-5; d_gene: -; v_gene: TRBV18; CDR3aa: CASSPTNGNQPQHF; CDR3nt: TGTGCCAGCTCACCAACGAACGGGAATCAGCCCCAGCATTTT
abundance: -; j_gene: TRBJ2-5; d_gene: -; v_gene: TRBV4-3; CDR3aa: CASSQESEETQYF; CDR3nt: TGCGCCAGCAGCCAAGAGTCAGAAGAGACCCAGTACTTC
abundance: -; j_gene: TRBJ2-1; d_gene: TRBD2; v_gene: TRBV19; CDR3aa: CASRPSGIYNEQFF; CDR3nt: TGTGCCAGTAGACCTAGCGGGATTTACAATGAGCAGTTCTTC
abundance: -; j_gene: TRBJ1-4; d_gene: -; v_gene: TRBV9; CDR3aa: CASSRPGLEKLFF; CDR3nt: TGTGCCAGCAGCAGGCCAGGGCTCGAAAAACTGTTTTTT
abundance: -; j_gene: TRBJ2-7; d_gene: TRBD1; v_gene: TRBV27; CDR3aa: CASSIQGAVSLPYEQYF; CDR3nt: TGTGCCAGCAGTATACAGGGGGCGGTAAGCCTACCCTACGAGCAGTACTTC
abundance: once; j_gene: TRBJ1-3; d_gene: -; v_gene: TRBV5-4; CDR3aa: CASSFPGALCPFSGNTIYF; CDR3nt: TGTGCCAGCAGCTTTCCCGGGGCCCTTTGCCCTTTCTCTGGAAACACCATATATTTT
abundance: -; j_gene: TRBJ1-5; d_gene: -; v_gene: TRBV28; CDR3aa: CASRLSGQPQHF; CDR3nt: TGTGCCAGCAGACTATCGGGTCAGCCCCAGCATTTT
abundance: -; j_gene: TRBJ2-5; d_gene: -; v_gene: TRBV29-1; CDR3aa: CSSRSGQETQYF; CDR3nt: TGCAGCTCCCGGTCGGGTCAAGAGACCCAGTACTTC
abundance: -; j_gene: TRBJ1-1; d_gene: -; v_gene: TRBV19; CDR3aa: CASSMVAANTEAFF; CDR3nt: TGTGCCAGTAGTATGGTGGCAGCCAACACTGAAGCTTTCTTT
abundance: -; j_gene: TRBJ2-1; d_gene: TRBD2; v_gene: TRBV4-1; CDR3aa: CASSQVGLAAYNEQFF; CDR3nt: TGCGCCAGCAGCCAAGTGGGGCTAGCGGCCTACAATGAGCAGTTCTTC
abundance: -; j_gene: TRBJ1-5; d_gene: -; v_gene: TRBV19; CDR3aa: CASSMLDRQIGNQPQHF; CDR3nt: TGTGCCAGTAGTATGTTGGATCGACAAATAGGCAATCAGCCCCAGCATTTT
abundance: -; j_gene: TRBJ1-1; d_gene: -; v_gene: TRBV5-1; CDR3aa: CASSAQGVSTEAFF; CDR3nt: TGCGCCAGCAGCGCACAGGGTGTTAGCACTGAAGCTTTCTTT
abundance: -; j_gene: TRBJ1-1; d_gene: TRBD1; v_gene: TRBV28; CDR3aa: CASRVSGQGRGAEAFF; CDR3nt: TGTGCCAGCAGGGTATCGGGACAGGGGCGGGGAGCTGAAGCTTTCTTT
abundance: once; j_gene: TRBJ1-5; d_gene: TRBD1; v_gene: TRBV12-5; CDR3aa: CASGLVGLTSTGNQPQHF; CDR3nt: TGTGCTAGTGGTTTGGTTGGGCTTACTTCGACAGGGAATCAGCCCCAGCATTTT
abundance: -; j_gene: TRBJ2-5; d_gene: TRBD2; v_gene: TRBV9; CDR3aa: CASTSGGSYQETQYF; CDR3nt: TGTGCCAGCACCTCCGGGGGGTCGTACCAAGAGACCCAGTACTTC
abundance: -; j_gene: TRBJ2-3; d_gene: -; v_gene: TRBV2; CDR3aa: CASSADLYGLNTDTQYF; CDR3nt: TGTGCCAGCAGCGCTGATCTCTATGGTCTGAACACAGATACGCAGTATTTT
abundance: -; j_gene: TRBJ1-1; d_gene: TRBD1; v_gene: TRBV7-6; CDR3aa: CASSLGQGAGTEAFF; CDR3nt: TGTGCCAGCAGCTTAGGACAGGGGGCCGGGACTGAAGCTTTCTTT
abundance: -; j_gene: TRBJ2-3; d_gene: -; v_gene: TRBV9; CDR3aa: CASSVSQRHSTDTQYF; CDR3nt: TGTGCCAGCAGCGTAAGCCAGAGACATAGCACAGATACGCAGTATTTT
abundance: -; j_gene: TRBJ1-1; d_gene: TRBD1; v_gene: TRBV4-3; CDR3aa: CASSVGTGRVTEAFF; CDR3nt: TGCGCCAGCAGCGTAGGGACAGGGCGAGTCACTGAAGCTTTCTTT
abundance: -; j_gene: TRBJ1-1; d_gene: -; v_gene: TRBV30; CDR3aa: CAWSVGQMNTEAFF; CDR3nt: TGTGCCTGGAGTGTAGGGCAGATGAACACTGAAGCTTTCTTT
abundance: -; j_gene: TRBJ2-3; d_gene: TRBD2; v_gene: TRBV19; CDR3aa: CASSTASGLSTDTQYF; CDR3nt: TGTGCCAGTAGTACCGCTAGCGGGCTAAGCACAGATACGCAGTATTTT
abundance: -; j_gene: TRBJ2-1; d_gene: -; v_gene: TRBV12-5; CDR3aa: CASGLPEKYTGTEQFF; CDR3nt: TGTGCTAGTGGTTTGCCCGAGAAATATACCGGGACAGAGCAGTTCTTC
abundance: -; j_gene: TRBJ1-6; d_gene: -; v_gene: TRBV5-1; CDR3aa: CASSSIGSNSPLHF; CDR3nt: TGCGCCAGCAGCTCGATTGGATCGAATTCACCCCTCCACTTT
abundance: -; j_gene: TRBJ2-7; d_gene: -; v_gene: TRBV12-5; CDR3aa: CASGLGTGRRYGEQYF; CDR3nt: TGTGCTAGTGGTTTGGGTACCGGCAGGCGCTATGGCGAGCAGTACTTC
abundance: -; j_gene: TRBJ1-2; d_gene: -; v_gene: TRBV28; CDR3aa: CASSLLATNYGYTF; CDR3nt: TGTGCCAGCAGTTTACTAGCTACCAACTATGGCTACACCTTC
abundance: -; j_gene: TRBJ1-2; d_gene: TRBD1; v_gene: TRBV7-8; CDR3aa: CASSLARTGYGYTF; CDR3nt: TGTGCCAGCAGCTTAGCCCGGACAGGCTATGGCTACACCTTC
abundance: -; j_gene: TRBJ2-4; d_gene: -; v_gene: TRBV5-1; CDR3aa: CASSLGTAKNIQYF; CDR3nt: TGCGCCAGCAGCCTCGGGACTGCCAAAAACATTCAGTACTTC
abundance: -; j_gene: TRBJ2-7; d_gene: TRBD1; v_gene: TRBV19; CDR3aa: CASSPMDRDAYEQYF; CDR3nt: TGTGCCAGTAGTCCCATGGACAGGGATGCCTACGAGCAGTACTTC
abundance: -; j_gene: TRBJ1-1; d_gene: -; v_gene: TRBV5-1; CDR3aa: CASSLEVRNRRSTEAFF; CDR3nt: TGCGCCAGCAGCTTGGAAGTAAGGAACCGGCGGTCAACTGAAGCTTTCTTT
abundance: -; j_gene: TRBJ2-7; d_gene: -; v_gene: TRBV21-1; CDR3aa: CASSKGVAAEQYF; CDR3nt: TGTGCCAGCAGCAAAGGGGTCGCGGCCGAGCAGTACTTC
abundance: -; j_gene: TRBJ1-5; d_gene: -; v_gene: TRBV6-6; CDR3aa: CASSRDLAGEPQHF; CDR3nt: TGTGCCAGCAGTCGGGATTTGGCTGGAGAGCCCCAGCATTTT
abundance: -; j_gene: TRBJ1-5; d_gene: TRBD1; v_gene: TRBV5-6; CDR3aa: CASSLRSTGERDQPQHF; CDR3nt: TGTGCCAGCAGCTTACGGTCGACAGGGGAGAGGGATCAGCCCCAGCATTTT
abundance: -; j_gene: TRBJ1-4; d_gene: TRBD1; v_gene: TRBV5-1; CDR3aa: CASSGTAEGEKLFF; CDR3nt: TGCGCCAGCAGCGGGACAGCCGAAGGGGAAAAACTGTTTTTT
abundance: -; j_gene: TRBJ1-1; d_gene: -; v_gene: TRBV29-1; CDR3aa: CSVERTANTEAFF; CDR3nt: TGCAGCGTTGAGCGAACAGCTAACACTGAAGCTTTCTTT
abundance: few; j_gene: TRBJ1-2; d_gene: -; v_gene: TRBV28; CDR3aa: CASSLPSGNYGYTF; CDR3nt: TGTGCCAGCAGTTTACCATCAGGGAACTATGGCTACACCTTC
abundance: -; j_gene: TRBJ2-2; d_gene: TRBD2; v_gene: TRBV18; CDR3aa: CASSPKTGGGTGELFF; CDR3nt: TGTGCCAGCTCACCGAAAACGGGAGGAGGGACCGGGGAGCTGTTTTTT
abundance: -; j_gene: TRBJ1-4; d_gene: TRBD1; v_gene: TRBV6-1; CDR3aa: CASSEAGTEILTPKGEKLFF; CDR3nt: TGTGCCAGCAGTGAAGCAGGGACAGAAATCTTGACGCCTAAAGGTGAAAAACTGTTTTTT
abundance: -; j_gene: TRBJ2-4; d_gene: -; v_gene: TRBV28; CDR3aa: CASSLAAAVVSNIQYF; CDR3nt: TGTGCCAGCAGTTTGGCGGCCGCTGTGGTGTCAAACATTCAGTACTTC
abundance: -; j_gene: TRBJ2-1; d_gene: -; v_gene: TRBV10-3; CDR3aa: CAIRMDSPYNEQFF; CDR3nt: TGTGCCATCAGGATGGACAGCCCCTACAATGAGCAGTTCTTC
abundance: -; j_gene: TRBJ1-1; d_gene: -; v_gene: TRBV20-1; CDR3aa: CSADRRTEAFF; CDR3nt: TGCAGTGCTGATCGGAGGACTGAAGCTTTCTTT
abundance: once; j_gene: TRBJ2-1; d_gene: -; v_gene: TRBV7-7; CDR3aa: CASSLEQGNNEQFF; CDR3nt: TGTGCCAGCAGCTTAGAACAGGGTAACAATGAGCAGTTCTTC
abundance: -; j_gene: TRBJ1-4; d_gene: -; v_gene: TRBV7-9; CDR3aa: CASSLIRRGGATNEKLFF; CDR3nt: TGTGCCAGCAGCTTAATAAGAAGAGGGGGTGCAACTAATGAAAAACTGTTTTTT
abundance: -; j_gene: TRBJ2-6; d_gene: TRBD1; v_gene: TRBV18; CDR3aa: CASSRGQGSSGANVLTF; CDR3nt: TGTGCCAGCTCACGGGGACAGGGGAGCTCTGGGGCCAACGTCCTGACTTTC
abundance: -; j_gene: TRBJ2-5; d_gene: TRBD1; v_gene: TRBV7-6; CDR3aa: CASSLGTKQGAPETQYF; CDR3nt: TGTGCCAGCAGCTTAGGGACCAAACAGGGGGCGCCAGAGACCCAGTACTTC
abundance: -; j_gene: TRBJ2-7; d_gene: -; v_gene: TRBV4-3; CDR3aa: CASSQVGLGPYEQYF; CDR3nt: TGCGCCAGCAGCCAAGTCGGACTGGGACCCTACGAGCAGTACTTC
abundance: -; j_gene: TRBJ2-7; d_gene: TRBD1; v_gene: TRBV9; CDR3aa: CASSVSPGGSYEQCF; CDR3nt: TGTGCCAGCAGCGTTTCACCAGGGGGATCTTACGAGCAGTGCTTC
abundance: -; j_gene: TRBJ2-4; d_gene: -; v_gene: TRBV12-1; CDR3aa: CASSFYRAKNIQYF; CDR3nt: TGTGCCAGCAGCTTTTACAGGGCCAAAAACATTCAGTACTTC
abundance: -; j_gene: TRBJ2-2; d_gene: TRBD2; v_gene: TRBV27; CDR3aa: CASSPRRTGLAYTNTGELFF; CDR3nt: TGTGCCAGCAGCCCCCGTCGGACGGGACTAGCGTACACGAACACCGGGGAGCTGTTTTTT
abundance: -; j_gene: TRBJ2-7; d_gene: TRBD1; v_gene: TRBV10-3; CDR3aa: CAISRPGGEQYF; CDR3nt: TGTGCCATCAGCCGCCCAGGGGGCGAGCAGTACTTC
abundance: -; j_gene: TRBJ2-3; d_gene: TRBD1; v_gene: TRBV5-1; CDR3aa: CASGTGKTDTQYF; CDR3nt: TGCGCCAGTGGGACAGGGAAGACAGATACGCAGTATTTT
abundance: -; j_gene: TRBJ2-1; d_gene: TRBD2; v_gene: TRBV6-5; CDR3aa: CASSSKAGGTYNEQFF; CDR3nt: TGTGCCAGCAGTTCCAAAGCGGGAGGTACCTACAATGAGCAGTTCTTC
abundance: -; j_gene: TRBJ2-3; d_gene: -; v_gene: TRBV18; CDR3aa: CASSPPSRVRGTQYF; CDR3nt: TGTGCCAGCTCACCACCGAGCAGGGTGAGGGGTACGCAGTATTTT